This T cell receptor beta chain was identified during a study of T cells in localized non-small cell lung cancer. Method: immunoSEQ multiplex PCR; TCRdb's copy keeps in-frame clones and lacks some. This sample has under 10,000 clones, with about 92% found just once. As for this clone: Its antigen remains unidentified.

The trim removed 6 bases at V and 0 bases at J, leaving 8 bases unmatched. The CDR3 is made up of 16 amino acids. Germline loops: CDR1 LNHDA, CDR2 SQIVND (reference sequence). Study conclusions and caveats: In uninvolved adjacent lung, T cell clonality reached its highest value, exceeding tumor. An association was observed between higher blood T cell density and longer overall survival. Sequencing covered just one tumor region, so heterogeneity cannot be ruled out.

The source of this sequence is a male donor older than 55 with stage III squamous cell lung carcinoma. The V gene is TRBV19, the J gene TRBJ1-3, with 7 bases lining up with TRBD1. Material: peripheral blood, obtained before any cancer treatment. The CDR3 bases are TGTGCCAGTAGCCCGTCGACAGGGAGCTCTGGAAACACCATATATTTT. Protein: CASSPSTGSSGNTIYF.